This entry lists 19 T cell receptor beta chains sequenced from one sample in a study of PD-1 blockade in mismatch repair-deficient tumors. TCRdb keeps only in-frame clones here, not all; method: immunoSEQ multiplex PCR. The sample holds about 49,000 clones, around 77% seen once. The material was PBMCs, obtained before pembrolizumab treatment. All receptors derive from an adult with mismatch repair-deficient cancer.

CDR3 amino acids: CASSLGDSYEQYF. CDR3 coding DNA: TGTGCCAGCAGCTTAGGAGATTCCTACGAGCAGTACTTC. The chain recombines TRBV11-3 with TRBJ2-7; unclear D gene. V dropped 1 base and J dropped 1 base, with 5 bases sitting between them. Germline V gene data show CDR1 as SGHNT and CDR2 as YENEEA. This CDR3 is 13 amino acids long.

The gene calls are TRBV9 and TRBJ1-2; no clear D gene. The CDR3 contains 11 residues. Germline lookup yields CDR1 SGDLS and CDR2 YYNGEE. Trimming pared 5 bases from V and 4 bases from J, leaving 6 bases between. CDR3 in DNA: TGTGCCAGCAGTGGATCCTATGGCTACACCTTC. Its protein is CASSGSYGYTF.

This clone was detected a few times. The chain links TRBV27 to TRBJ2-5, with TRBD1 matching 11 bases. V was pared by 4 bases and J by 4 bases, with 5 bases of the junction left unmatched. Germline CDR1 reads MNHEY; CDR2 reads SMNVEV (reference sequence). CDR3 length: 15 amino acids. CDR3 DNA sequence: TGTGCCAGCAGTTCAGGGACAGGGGGGGCAGAGACCCAGTACTTC. Protein product: CASSSGTGGAETQYF.

V is TRBV6-5 and J is TRBJ1-2, with D possibly TRBD1 on 6 matching bases. The CDR3 covers 14 residues. CDR1 MNHEY and CDR2 SVGAGI come from the germline V gene. The V end was cut by 6 bases, the J end by 7 bases, with 18 bases between. This CDR3 reads CASRRKGVTGGYTF. The CDR3 coding sequence is TGTGCCAGCAGGCGGAAGGGGGTAACGGGTGGCTACACCTTC.

This chain links TRBV19 with TRBJ1-2; a possible D gene is TRBD1 (6 bases). The V gene's germline CDR1 is LNHDA and CDR2 SQIVND (reference sequence). The CDR3 runs 12 residues. V dropped 11 bases and J dropped 4 bases, with 14 bases sitting between them. DNA of the CDR3: TGTGCCCCCCCCCGGGACATCTATGGCTACACCTTC. Protein: CAPPRDIYGYTF.

As regards this clone: The germline gene is not matched at one end of the junction; a read error may be the cause. The V call is TRBV4-1, the J call TRBJ2-5; D unresolved. Germline-derived CDR1 and CDR2 are MGHRA and YSYEKL. The CDR3 is 13 amino acids. Written as DNA, the CDR3 is TGCGCCAGCAGCCAAGATGAGGAGACCCGCACCCACTTC. It specifies CASSQDEETRTHF.

CDR3 sequence: CASSYTENTEAFF. CDR3 in DNA: TGCGCCAGCAGCTATACAGAGAACACTGAAGCTTTCTTT. V and J are TRBV5-1 and TRBJ1-1; D is unclear. The CDR3 length is 13 residues. Trimming left V 3 bases short and J 1 base short, with 7 bases between. The V gene's germline CDR1 is SGHRS and CDR2 YFSETQ.

V usage is TRBV5-1 and J usage is TRBJ2-3; tentatively, D is TRBD1 or TRBD2 (5 bases each). The CDR3 has 15 amino acids. The germline gives CDR1 SGHRS, CDR2 YFSETQ. V was trimmed by 2 bases and J by 3 bases, leaving 13 bases between them. CDR3 sequence: CASSLELGVTDTQYF. The CDR3 nucleotides read TGCGCCAGCAGCTTAGAACTAGGGGTAACAGATACGCAGTATTTT.

V is TRBV7-2 and J is TRBJ2-5; weak D call: TRBD2 (6 bases). The germline gives CDR1 SGHTA, CDR2 FQGNSA. V dropped 3 bases and J dropped 5 bases, with 13 bases sitting between them. The CDR3 is 14 amino acids. CDR3 region: CASSFPFREETQYF. The CDR3, as DNA: TGTGCCAGCAGCTTTCCGTTTCGGGAGGAGACCCAGTACTTC.

The V and J genes are TRBV5-6 and TRBJ2-1, with 10 bases matching TRBD1. CDR1 is SGHDT, CDR2 YYEEEE, per germline. The J segment lost 3 bases and the V segment lost 0 bases, leaving 3 bases of the junction unmatched. The CDR3 spans 16 residues. The chain's CDR3 is CASSLGTGGLYNEQFF. The CDR3 bases are TGTGCCAGCAGCTTGGGGACAGGGGGACTCTACAATGAGCAGTTCTTC.

CDR3: CASGRGSGANVLTF. The CDR3 coding sequence is TGTGCCAGTGGTCGCGGGTCTGGGGCCAACGTCCTGACTTTC. This rearrangement joins TRBV19 to TRBJ2-6; D may be TRBD2 (5 bases). The V gene lost 8 bases and the J gene lost 1 base, with 9 bases spanning the gap. CDR3 size: 14 residues. Germline CDR1 and CDR2: LNHDA and SQIVND (reference sequence).

Relative to its sample, this clone is medium-sized. This rearrangement joins TRBV14 to TRBJ2-1; possibly TRBD1 for D (5 bases). The CDR3 sequence is 15 residues long. Between the trimmed V and J ends, which lost 1 base and 9 bases, there was a span of 16 bases. Germline CDR1 SGHDN, CDR2 FVKESK. CDR3 nucleotides: TGTGCCAGCAGCCAAGGGGCCCCAGGGTGGGTTGAGCAGTTCTTC. It yields the protein CASSQGAPGWVEQFF.

V gene TRBV11-3 combines with J gene TRBJ2-1; 16 bases are shared with TRBD2. The CDR3 is 16 amino acids. J lost 7 bases, V lost 5 bases, and 5 bases had no gene match. Germline CDR1 is SGHNT and CDR2 is YENEEA. DNA for the CDR3: TGTGCCAGCAGCCTGGGACTAGCGGGAGGGCAGAATGAGCAGTTCTTC. Its translation: CASSLGLAGGQNEQFF.

This clone turned up a few times. V gene TRBV15 combines with J gene TRBJ2-7; D tentatively fits TRBD1 or TRBD2 (5 bases each). CDR1 and CDR2 (germline): LNHNV, YYDKDF (reference sequence). V dropped 4 bases and J dropped 2 bases, with 15 bases sitting between them. The CDR3 totals 15 residues. CDR3 bases: TGTGCCACCAGCATAGAGGTGGGGACGACCTACGAGCAGTACTTC. This translates into CATSIEVGTTYEQYF.

This clone was seen only a few times. The chain has TRBV6-6 and TRBJ2-2; the match to TRBD2 covers 8 bases. CDR1 MNHNY and CDR2 SVGAGI come from the germline V gene (reference sequence). This CDR3 contains 12 residues. V shed 11 bases, J shed 4 bases, and the junction held 3 bases outside the gene matches. The CDR3 DNA sequence: TGTGCCTTAGCGGGATTCACCGGGGAGCTGTTTTTT. Translating it yields CALAGFTGELFF.

The chain is built from TRBV5-6 and TRBJ2-1; 11 bases fit TRBD1. The germline V gene has CDR1 SGHDT and CDR2 YYEEEE. The CDR3 has 17 amino acids. V lost 5 bases and J lost 2; bases outside the gene matches: 9. CDR3 nucleotide sequence: TGTGCCAGCAGGGGTCGGACAGGGGGCAACACCTACAATGAGCAGTTCTTC. This encodes CASRGRTGGNTYNEQFF.

The gene calls are TRBV4-2 and TRBJ2-3; TRBD2 matches at 15 bases. V lost 4 bases, J lost 3 bases, and 8 bases stayed unmatched. CDR1 is LGHNA and CDR2 is YNFKEQ in the germline V gene. The CDR3 contains 18 residues. CDR3 DNA: TGTGCCAGCAGCCTAGATGAGGGACTAGCGGGAGGTACAGATACGCAGTATTTT. It codes for CASSLDEGLAGGTDTQYF.

The chain employs TRBV28 and TRBJ1-4; TRBD1 might be the D (6 bases). The V end lost 2 bases, the J end lost 5 bases, and 12 bases lay between the germline ends. This CDR3 comprises 15 residues. The germline CDR1 and CDR2 sequences are MDHEN and SYDVKM. Here the CDR3 reads CASSLIQGPNEKLFF. The DNA of the CDR3 is TGTGCCAGCAGTTTAATTCAGGGGCCCAATGAAAAACTGTTTTTT. The full variable domain, its missing parts supplied by reference TRBV28 and TRBJ1-4, is DVKVTQSSRYLVKRTGEKVFLECVQDMDHENMFWYRQDPGLGLRLIYFSYDVKMKEKGDIPEGYSVSREKKERFSLILESASTNQTSMYLCASSLIQGPNEKLFFGSGTQLSVL.

This chain links TRBV11-3 with TRBJ2-2, with D perhaps given as TRBD1 or TRBD2 (6 bases each). Trimming shortened V by 1 base and J by 7 bases, and 13 bases separated the two germline ends. Germline V CDR1 and CDR2: SGHNT, YENEEA. The CDR3 is 15 residues long. This CDR3 reads CASSLGGGLNGELFF. DNA for the CDR3: TGTGCCAGCAGCTTAGGAGGGGGGCTTAACGGGGAGCTGTTTTTT. Complete variable domain (other parts from reference TRBV11-3 and TRBJ2-2): EAGVVQSPRYKIIEKKQPVAFWCNPISGHNTLYWYLQNLGQGPELLIRYENEEAVDDSQLPKDRFSAERLKGVDSTLKIQPAELGDSAVYLCASSLGGGLNGELFFGEGSRLTVL.